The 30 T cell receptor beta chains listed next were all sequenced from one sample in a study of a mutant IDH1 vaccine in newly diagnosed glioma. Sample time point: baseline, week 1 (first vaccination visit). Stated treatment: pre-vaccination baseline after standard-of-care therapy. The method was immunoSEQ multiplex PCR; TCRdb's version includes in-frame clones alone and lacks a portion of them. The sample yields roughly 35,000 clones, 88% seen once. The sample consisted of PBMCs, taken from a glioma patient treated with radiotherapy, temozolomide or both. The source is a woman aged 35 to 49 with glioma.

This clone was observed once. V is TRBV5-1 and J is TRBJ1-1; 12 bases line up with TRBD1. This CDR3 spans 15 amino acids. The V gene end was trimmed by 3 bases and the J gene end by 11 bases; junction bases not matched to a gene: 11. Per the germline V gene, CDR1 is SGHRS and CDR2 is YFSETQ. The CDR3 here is CASSSGTGGSKGAFF. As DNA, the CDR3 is TGCGCCAGCAGCTCCGGGACAGGGGGCTCTAAGGGGGCTTTCTTT.

The CDR3 reads CASSGTWRSTTQYF. In DNA form, the CDR3 reads TGCGCCAGCAGCGGGACTTGGCGGAGTACTACGCAGTATTTT. V usage is TRBV10-2 and J usage is TRBJ2-3; D may be TRBD2 (6 bases). CDR1 and CDR2 from the germline V gene are WSHSY and SAAADI. V was clipped by 6 bases and J by 8 bases, with 18 bases between them. This CDR3 is built from 14 residues.

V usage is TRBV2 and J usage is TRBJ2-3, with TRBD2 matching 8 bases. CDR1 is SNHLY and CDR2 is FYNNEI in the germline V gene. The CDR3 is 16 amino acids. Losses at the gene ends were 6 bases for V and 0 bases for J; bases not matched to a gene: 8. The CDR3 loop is CASRGDTSGSTDTQYF. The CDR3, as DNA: TGTGCCAGCAGGGGGGATACTAGCGGTAGCACAGATACGCAGTATTTT.

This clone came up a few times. The CDR3 protein is CASSLDSYSYEQYF. In DNA form, the CDR3 reads TGTGCCAGCAGCTTGGATTCATACTCCTACGAGCAGTACTTC. The V gene is TRBV5-4, the J gene TRBJ2-7; D ambiguous. Trimming left V 0 bases short and J 0 bases short, with 7 bases between. Germline-derived CDR1 and CDR2 are SGHNT and YYREEE (reference sequence). This CDR3 has 14 residues.

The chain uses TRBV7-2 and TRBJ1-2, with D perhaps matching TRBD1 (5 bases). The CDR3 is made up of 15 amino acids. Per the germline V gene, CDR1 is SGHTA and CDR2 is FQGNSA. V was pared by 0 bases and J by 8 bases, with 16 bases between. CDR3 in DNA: TGTGCCAGCAGCTTAGCTATGGGGGGTCCCAAAGGCTACACCTTC. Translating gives CASSLAMGGPKGYTF.

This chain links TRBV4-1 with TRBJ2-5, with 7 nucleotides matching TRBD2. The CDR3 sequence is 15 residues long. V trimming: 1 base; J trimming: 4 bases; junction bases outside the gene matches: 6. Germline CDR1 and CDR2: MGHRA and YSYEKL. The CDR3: CASSQGGWGGETQYF. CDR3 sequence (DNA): TGCGCCAGCAGCCAAGGGGGATGGGGGGGAGAGACCCAGTACTTC.

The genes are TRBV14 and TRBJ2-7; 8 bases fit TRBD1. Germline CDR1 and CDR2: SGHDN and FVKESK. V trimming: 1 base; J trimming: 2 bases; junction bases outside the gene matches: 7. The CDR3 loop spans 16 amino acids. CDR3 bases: TGTGCCAGCAGCCAAGCCCTGACAGGGGTCGCCTACGAGCAGTACTTC. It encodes CASSQALTGVAYEQYF.

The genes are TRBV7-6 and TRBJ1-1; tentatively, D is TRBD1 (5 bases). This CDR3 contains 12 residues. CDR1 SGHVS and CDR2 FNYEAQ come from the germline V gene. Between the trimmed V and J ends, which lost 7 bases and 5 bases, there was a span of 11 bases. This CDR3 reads CASTMGGTEAFF. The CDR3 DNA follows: TGTGCCAGCACCATGGGGGGAACTGAAGCTTTCTTT.

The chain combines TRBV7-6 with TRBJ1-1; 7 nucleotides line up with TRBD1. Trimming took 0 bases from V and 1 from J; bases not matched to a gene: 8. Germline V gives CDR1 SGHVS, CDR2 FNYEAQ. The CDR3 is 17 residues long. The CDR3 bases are TGTGCCAGCAGCTTAGCAGCTACAGGGGTTAAGAACACTGAAGCTTTCTTT. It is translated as CASSLAATGVKNTEAFF.

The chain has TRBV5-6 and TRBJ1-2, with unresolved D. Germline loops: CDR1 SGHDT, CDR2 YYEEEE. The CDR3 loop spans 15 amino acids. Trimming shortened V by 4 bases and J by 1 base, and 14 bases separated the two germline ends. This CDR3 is CASSGWAGSNYGYTF. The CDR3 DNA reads TGTGCCAGCAGCGGGTGGGCGGGGAGTAACTATGGCTACACCTTC. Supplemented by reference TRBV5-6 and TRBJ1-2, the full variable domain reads DAGVTQSPTHLIKTRGQQVTLRCSPKSGHDTVSWYQQALGQGPQFIFQYYEEEERQRGNFPDRFSGHQFPNYSSELNVNALLLGDSALYLCASSGWAGSNYGYTFGSGTRLTVV.

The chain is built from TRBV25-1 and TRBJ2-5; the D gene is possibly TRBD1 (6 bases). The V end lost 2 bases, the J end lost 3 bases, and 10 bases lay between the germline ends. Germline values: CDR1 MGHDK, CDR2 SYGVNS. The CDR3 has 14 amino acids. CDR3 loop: CASSEGTQKETQYF. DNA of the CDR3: TGTGCCAGCAGTGAAGGGACACAAAAAGAGACCCAGTACTTC. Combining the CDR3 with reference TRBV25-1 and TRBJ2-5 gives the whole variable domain EADIYQTPRYLVIGTGKKITLECSQTMGHDKMYWYQQDPGMELHLIHYSYGVNSTEKGDLSSESTVSRIRTEHFPLTLESARPSHTSQYLCASSEGTQKETQYFGPGTRLLVL.

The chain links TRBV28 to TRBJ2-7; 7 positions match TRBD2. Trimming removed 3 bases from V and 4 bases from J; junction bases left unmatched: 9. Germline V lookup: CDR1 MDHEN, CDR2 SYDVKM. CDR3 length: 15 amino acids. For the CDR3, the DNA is TGTGCCAGCAGTTTGGTGTTGGCGGGAGTTTACGAGCAGTACTTC. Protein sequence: CASSLVLAGVYEQYF.

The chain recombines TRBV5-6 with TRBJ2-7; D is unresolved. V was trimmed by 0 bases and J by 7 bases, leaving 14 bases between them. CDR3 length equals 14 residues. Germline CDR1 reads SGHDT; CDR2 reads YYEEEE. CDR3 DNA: TGTGCCAGCAGCTTGGCCTTCGTCTCATGGGAGCAGTACTTC. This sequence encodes CASSLAFVSWEQYF.

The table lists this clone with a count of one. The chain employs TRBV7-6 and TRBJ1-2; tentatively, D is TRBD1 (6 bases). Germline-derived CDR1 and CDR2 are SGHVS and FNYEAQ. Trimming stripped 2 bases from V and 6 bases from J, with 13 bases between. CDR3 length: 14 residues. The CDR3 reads CASSLLGAKDGYTF. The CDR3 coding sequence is TGTGCCAGCAGCTTATTGGGGGCGAAGGATGGCTACACCTTC.

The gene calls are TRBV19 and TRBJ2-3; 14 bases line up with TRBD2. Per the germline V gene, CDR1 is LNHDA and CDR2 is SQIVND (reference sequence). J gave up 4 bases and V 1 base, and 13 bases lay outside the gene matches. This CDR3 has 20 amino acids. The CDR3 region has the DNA TGTGCCAGTAGTATAGGGACCGGGGGACTAGCGGGAGATAGGGCAGATACGCAGTATTTT. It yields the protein CASSIGTGGLAGDRADTQYF. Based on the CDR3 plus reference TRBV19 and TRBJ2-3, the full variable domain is DGGITQSPKYLFRKEGQNVTLSCEQNLNHDAMYWYRQDPGQGLRLIYYSQIVNDFQKGDIAEGYSVSREKKESFPLTVTSAQKNPTAFYLCASSIGTGGLAGDRADTQYFGPGTRLTVL.

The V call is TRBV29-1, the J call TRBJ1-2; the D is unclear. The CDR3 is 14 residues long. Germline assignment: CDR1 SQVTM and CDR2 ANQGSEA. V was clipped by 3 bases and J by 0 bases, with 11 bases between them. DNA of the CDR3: TGCAGCGTTGATCCCGACGCCACTAACTATGGCTACACCTTC. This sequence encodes CSVDPDATNYGYTF.

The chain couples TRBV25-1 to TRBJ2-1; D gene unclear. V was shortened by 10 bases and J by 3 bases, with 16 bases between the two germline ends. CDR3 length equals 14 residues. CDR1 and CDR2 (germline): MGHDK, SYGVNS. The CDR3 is CATKRQPYYNEQFF. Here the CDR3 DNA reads TGTGCCACCAAAAGGCAGCCCTACTACAATGAGCAGTTCTTC. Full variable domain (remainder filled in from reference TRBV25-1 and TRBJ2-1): EADIYQTPRYLVIGTGKKITLECSQTMGHDKMYWYQQDPGMELHLIHYSYGVNSTEKGDLSSESTVSRIRTEHFPLTLESARPSHTSQYLCATKRQPYYNEQFFGPGTRLTVL.

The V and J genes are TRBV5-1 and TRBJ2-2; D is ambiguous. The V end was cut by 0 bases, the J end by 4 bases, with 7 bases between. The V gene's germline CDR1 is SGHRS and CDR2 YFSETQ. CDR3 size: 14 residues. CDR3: CASSLGTVTGELFF. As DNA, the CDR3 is TGCGCCAGCAGCTTGGGGACGGTCACCGGGGAGCTGTTTTTT.

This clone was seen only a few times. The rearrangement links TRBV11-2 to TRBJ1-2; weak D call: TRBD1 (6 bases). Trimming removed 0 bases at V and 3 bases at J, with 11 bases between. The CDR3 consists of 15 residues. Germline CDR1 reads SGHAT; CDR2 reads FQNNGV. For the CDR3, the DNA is TGTGCCAGCAGCTTAGAAGGGGGGGCCTACTATGGCTACACCTTC. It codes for CASSLEGGAYYGYTF.

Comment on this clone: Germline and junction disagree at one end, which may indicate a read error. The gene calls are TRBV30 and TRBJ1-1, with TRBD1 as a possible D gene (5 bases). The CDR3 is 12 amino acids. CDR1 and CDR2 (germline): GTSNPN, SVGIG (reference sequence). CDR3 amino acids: CPESPRVAEAFF. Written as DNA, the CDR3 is TGCCCTGAGAGTCCCAGGGTCGCGGAAGCTTTCTTT.

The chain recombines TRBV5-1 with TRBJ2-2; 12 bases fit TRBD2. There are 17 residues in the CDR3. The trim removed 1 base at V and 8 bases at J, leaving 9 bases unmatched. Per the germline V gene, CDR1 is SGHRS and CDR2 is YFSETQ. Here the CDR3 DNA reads TGCGCCAGCAGCTTGAACCTAGCGGGAGGGCCCTCGGGGGAGCTGTTTTTT. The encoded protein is CASSLNLAGGPSGELFF. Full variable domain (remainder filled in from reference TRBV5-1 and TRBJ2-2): KAGVTQTPRYLIKTRGQQVTLSCSPISGHRSVSWYQQTPGQGLQFLFEYFSETQRNKGNFPGRFSGRQFSNSRSEMNVSTLELGDSALYLCASSLNLAGGPSGELFFGEGSRLTVL.

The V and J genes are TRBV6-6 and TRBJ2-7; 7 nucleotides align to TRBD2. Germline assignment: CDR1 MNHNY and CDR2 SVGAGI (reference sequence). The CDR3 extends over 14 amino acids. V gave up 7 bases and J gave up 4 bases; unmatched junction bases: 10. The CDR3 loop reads CASIPQAGEYEQYF. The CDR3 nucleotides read TGTGCCAGCATCCCCCAGGCGGGGGAATACGAGCAGTACTTC.

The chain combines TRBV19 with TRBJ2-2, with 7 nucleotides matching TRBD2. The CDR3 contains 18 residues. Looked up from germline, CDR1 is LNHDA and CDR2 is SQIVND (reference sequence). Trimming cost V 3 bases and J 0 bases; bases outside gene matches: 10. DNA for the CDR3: TGTGCCAGTAGTATGTGGGGAGGGACGGGGGCGAACACCGGGGAGCTGTTTTTT. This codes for CASSMWGGTGANTGELFF.

The CDR3 is CASSPGTGAYNEQFF. The CDR3, as DNA: TGTGCCAGCAGCCCCGGGACAGGGGCCTACAATGAGCAGTTCTTC. J is TRBJ2-1 and V is TRBV7-2; the match to TRBD1 covers 10 bases. Per the germline V gene, CDR1 is SGHTA and CDR2 is FQGNSA. The CDR3 consists of 15 residues. J lost 2 bases, V lost 5 bases, and 3 bases had no gene match.

The CDR3 region has the DNA TGCAGCGTTTCCCTTTATGGCTACACCTTC. This gives the protein CSVSLYGYTF. V gene TRBV29-1 combines with J gene TRBJ1-2; D not certain. V lost 5 bases to trimming and J lost 5 bases, with 6 bases between them. The CDR3 sequence is 10 residues long. CDR1 and CDR2 (germline): SQVTM, ANQGSEA.

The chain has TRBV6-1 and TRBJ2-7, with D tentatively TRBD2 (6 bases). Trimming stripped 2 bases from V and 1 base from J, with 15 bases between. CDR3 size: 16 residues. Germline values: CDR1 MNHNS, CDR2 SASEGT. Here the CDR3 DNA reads TGTGCCAGCAGTGAAAGGGCTAGCGAGGGATCCTACGAGCAGTACTTC. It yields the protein CASSERASEGSYEQYF.

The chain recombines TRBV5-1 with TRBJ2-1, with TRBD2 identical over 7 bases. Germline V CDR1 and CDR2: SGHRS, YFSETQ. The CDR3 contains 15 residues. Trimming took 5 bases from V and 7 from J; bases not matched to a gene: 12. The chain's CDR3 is CASRSGTPGGNEQFF. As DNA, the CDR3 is TGCGCCAGCAGGTCCGGGACTCCGGGAGGTAATGAGCAGTTCTTC. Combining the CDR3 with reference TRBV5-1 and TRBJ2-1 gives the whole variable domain KAGVTQTPRYLIKTRGQQVTLSCSPISGHRSVSWYQQTPGQGLQFLFEYFSETQRNKGNFPGRFSGRQFSNSRSEMNVSTLELGDSALYLCASRSGTPGGNEQFFGPGTRLTVL.

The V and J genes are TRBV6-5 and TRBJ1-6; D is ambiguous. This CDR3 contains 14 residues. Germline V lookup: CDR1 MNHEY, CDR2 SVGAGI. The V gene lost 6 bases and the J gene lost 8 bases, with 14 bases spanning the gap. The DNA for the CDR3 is TGTGCCAGCAGCCGACTCAGAAGCGATTCACCCCTCCACTTT. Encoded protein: CASSRLRSDSPLHF.

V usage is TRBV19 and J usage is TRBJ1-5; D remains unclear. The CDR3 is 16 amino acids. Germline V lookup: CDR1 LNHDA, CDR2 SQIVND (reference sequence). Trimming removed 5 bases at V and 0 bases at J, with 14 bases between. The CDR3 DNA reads TGTGCCAGTAGTTCCGGACGGATTAATAGCAATCAGCCCCAGCATTTT. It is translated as CASSSGRINSNQPQHF.

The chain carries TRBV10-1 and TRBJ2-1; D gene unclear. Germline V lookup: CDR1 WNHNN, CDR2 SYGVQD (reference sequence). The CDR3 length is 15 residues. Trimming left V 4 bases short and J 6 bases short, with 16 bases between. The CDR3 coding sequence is TGCGCCAGCAGTGCTGGGGTTCTGACGGGCAATGAGCAGTTCTTC. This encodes CASSAGVLTGNEQFF.